Listed below are T cell receptor beta chains from one sample, sequenced in a study of T cell responses to AZD1222 COVID-19 vaccine. Here immunoSEQ multiplex PCR was the method, and the copy in TCRdb shows in-frame clones only, minus some. The sample yields more than 95,000 clones, 80% to 90% seen once. Sequenced material: peripheral blood, taken 28 days after the second AZD1222 dose. These receptors all stem from an adult who received the AZD1222 COVID-19 vaccine. Each CDR3 is given with its conserved first and last residue. A D gene is named only where the DNA matches it firmly. A row's size may be missing; if present it is once, few, many or a size class.

j_gene: TRBJ1-1; d_gene: TRBD1; abundance: NA; v_gene: TRBV7-3; CDR3nt: TGTGCCAGCAGCTCGGGACAGGGCCCTAATGAAGCTTTCTTT; CDR3aa: CASSSGQGPNEAFF
j_gene: TRBJ2-7; d_gene: TRBD1; abundance: NA; v_gene: TRBV5-5; CDR3nt: TGTGCCAGCAGCTTGGCCTGGGACAGGGAGCAGTACTTC; CDR3aa: CASSLAWDREQYF
j_gene: TRBJ2-7; d_gene: NA; abundance: NA; v_gene: TRBV11-2; CDR3nt: TGTGCCAGCAGCTTACAACCCCTTTACGAGCAGTACTTC; CDR3aa: CASSLQPLYEQYF
j_gene: TRBJ2-1; d_gene: NA; abundance: NA; v_gene: TRBV29-1; CDR3nt: TGCAGCGTTGAAGTGGGCCCTGAGCAGTTCTTC; CDR3aa: CSVEVGPEQFF
j_gene: TRBJ2-1; d_gene: TRBD2; abundance: NA; v_gene: TRBV19; CDR3nt: TGTGCCAGTAGGCCTAGCGGGAGAGAATACAATGAGCAGTTCTTC; CDR3aa: CASRPSGREYNEQFF
j_gene: TRBJ2-3; d_gene: TRBD2; abundance: NA; v_gene: TRBV5-1; CDR3nt: TGCGCCAGCAGCCACTCACTAGCGGGTAACACAGATACGCAGTATTTT; CDR3aa: CASSHSLAGNTDTQYF
j_gene: TRBJ2-1; d_gene: TRBD2; abundance: NA; v_gene: TRBV2; CDR3nt: TGTGCCAGCAAGTTCGGGGGGGCTAATGAGCAGTTCTTC; CDR3aa: CASKFGGANEQFF
j_gene: TRBJ2-4; d_gene: NA; abundance: NA; v_gene: TRBV27; CDR3nt: TGTGCCAGCAGTATCGGGGAGCTAGCCAAAAACATTCAGTACTTC; CDR3aa: CASSIGELAKNIQYF
j_gene: TRBJ2-7; d_gene: NA; abundance: NA; v_gene: TRBV6-2/TRBV6-3; CDR3nt: TGTGCCAGCAGTTACTCGACCCCCATCGGGACCCCCTGGGAGCAGTACTTC; CDR3aa: CASSYSTPIGTPWEQYF
j_gene: TRBJ2-1; d_gene: TRBD2; abundance: NA; v_gene: TRBV7-3; CDR3nt: TGTGCCAGCAGCCCCGGCGGGAGGACTGGCAATGAGCAGTTCTTC; CDR3aa: CASSPGGRTGNEQFF
j_gene: TRBJ2-1; d_gene: NA; abundance: NA; v_gene: TRBV6-5; CDR3nt: TGTGCCAGCACCGAGATGGGTCTAGCCTACAATGAGCAGTTCTTC; CDR3aa: CASTEMGLAYNEQFF
j_gene: TRBJ2-1; d_gene: NA; abundance: NA; v_gene: TRBV29-1; CDR3nt: TGCAGCGTCTCCGGGAATGAGCAGTTCTTC; CDR3aa: CSVSGNEQFF
j_gene: TRBJ2-3; d_gene: TRBD2; abundance: NA; v_gene: TRBV5-1; CDR3nt: TGCGCCAGCAGCTTGGGGACTAGCGGGAGGGCAAATACGCAGTATTTT; CDR3aa: CASSLGTSGRANTQYF
j_gene: TRBJ2-7; d_gene: NA; abundance: NA; v_gene: TRBV5-8; CDR3nt: TGTGCCAGCAGCTTTTGGGCCAGGGTCTACGAGCAGTACTTC; CDR3aa: CASSFWARVYEQYF
j_gene: TRBJ1-5; d_gene: TRBD1; abundance: NA; v_gene: TRBV7-6; CDR3nt: TGTGCCAGCAGCTTAGGAGACAGGGTAGATCAGCCCCAGCATTTT; CDR3aa: CASSLGDRVDQPQHF
j_gene: TRBJ1-2; d_gene: NA; abundance: NA; v_gene: TRBV24-1; CDR3nt: TGTGCCACCAGTGATTTAACAGCCTATGGCTACACCTTC; CDR3aa: CATSDLTAYGYTF
j_gene: TRBJ1-2; d_gene: TRBD1; abundance: NA; v_gene: TRBV4-1; CDR3nt: TGCGCCAGCAGCCAAGCCGGGACAGTGGCAAGATATGGCTACACCTTC; CDR3aa: CASSQAGTVARYGYTF
j_gene: TRBJ2-7; d_gene: NA; abundance: NA; v_gene: TRBV4-1; CDR3nt: TGCGCCAGCAGGAAGGGGCTCGGGGATTACGAGCAGTACTTC; CDR3aa: CASRKGLGDYEQYF
j_gene: TRBJ1-4; d_gene: NA; abundance: NA; v_gene: TRBV6-1; CDR3nt: TGTGCCAGCAGTGAACGTGTGGATGAAAAACTGTTTTTT; CDR3aa: CASSERVDEKLFF
j_gene: TRBJ1-2; d_gene: NA; abundance: NA; v_gene: TRBV25-1; CDR3nt: TGTGCCAGCATGGCTGGACCTTGGGGCTACACCTTC; CDR3aa: CASMAGPWGYTF
j_gene: TRBJ2-3; d_gene: NA; abundance: NA; v_gene: TRBV4-2; CDR3nt: TGTGCCAGCAGCCAAGATAAACTAGCCTCGAGGCGAGGAGATACGCAGTATTTT; CDR3aa: CASSQDKLASRRGDTQYF
j_gene: TRBJ1-1; d_gene: NA; abundance: NA; v_gene: TRBV6-5; CDR3nt: TGTGCCAGCAGTTCAACAGCGAGCACTGAAGCTTTCTTT; CDR3aa: CASSSTASTEAFF
j_gene: TRBJ2-2; d_gene: NA; abundance: NA; v_gene: TRBV21-1; CDR3nt: TGTGCCAGCAGAGGACCTAACACCGGGGAGCTGTTTTTT; CDR3aa: CASRGPNTGELFF
j_gene: TRBJ2-1; d_gene: NA; abundance: NA; v_gene: TRBV29-1; CDR3nt: TGCAGCGTTGTTGCAGGGCGGTTGAATGAGCAGTTCTTC; CDR3aa: CSVVAGRLNEQFF
j_gene: TRBJ2-7; d_gene: TRBD2; abundance: NA; v_gene: TRBV5-4; CDR3nt: TGTGCCAGCAGCCCCAGGACTAGCGGGATGCAGTACTTC; CDR3aa: CASSPRTSGMQYF
j_gene: TRBJ1-2; d_gene: TRBD1; abundance: few; v_gene: TRBV7-2; CDR3nt: TGTGCCAGCAGCCTCCGCGGACAGGAACGAGGCTCTGGCTACACCTTC; CDR3aa: CASSLRGQERGSGYTF
j_gene: TRBJ2-7; d_gene: TRBD2; abundance: NA; v_gene: TRBV5-4; CDR3nt: TGTGCCAGCAGCTTAGGGCGGGAGATAACTGGCGAGCAGTACTTC; CDR3aa: CASSLGREITGEQYF
j_gene: TRBJ2-4; d_gene: NA; abundance: NA; v_gene: TRBV24-1; CDR3nt: TGTGCCACCCCGGACATTCAGTACTTC; CDR3aa: CATPDIQYF
j_gene: TRBJ1-6; d_gene: NA; abundance: once; v_gene: TRBV3-1/TRBV3-2; CDR3nt: TGTGCCAGCAGCCAGGGAAGTGACAATTCACCCCTCCACTTT; CDR3aa: CASSQGSDNSPLHF
j_gene: TRBJ1-1; d_gene: TRBD1; abundance: NA; v_gene: TRBV5-4; CDR3nt: TGTGCCAGCAGCTGGGGACAGGGAGTGAACACTGAAGCTTTCTTT; CDR3aa: CASSWGQGVNTEAFF
j_gene: TRBJ2-5; d_gene: TRBD2; abundance: NA; v_gene: TRBV4-1; CDR3nt: TGCGCCAGCAGCCAAGGGAAGCGGGGGGTGGGAGAGACCCAGTACTTC; CDR3aa: CASSQGKRGVGETQYF
j_gene: TRBJ2-7; d_gene: NA; abundance: NA; v_gene: TRBV5-4; CDR3nt: TGTGCCAGCAGCATTCCTCCGGGGAAGGGGTCCTACGAGCAGTACTTC; CDR3aa: CASSIPPGKGSYEQYF
j_gene: TRBJ2-3; d_gene: TRBD2; abundance: few; v_gene: TRBV7-2; CDR3nt: TGTGCCAGCAGCCTTTGGCGGGGGGCAGATACGCAGTATTTT; CDR3aa: CASSLWRGADTQYF
j_gene: TRBJ1-2; d_gene: NA; abundance: NA; v_gene: TRBV5-5; CDR3nt: TGTGCCAGCAACAAGGGAGAGTTTATCTATGGCTACACCTTC; CDR3aa: CASNKGEFIYGYTF
j_gene: TRBJ2-5; d_gene: NA; abundance: NA; v_gene: TRBV12-3/TRBV12-4; CDR3nt: TGTGCCAGCAGAAGTCAGGGCTGGGAGACCCAGTACTTC; CDR3aa: CASRSQGWETQYF
j_gene: TRBJ2-2; d_gene: TRBD2; abundance: NA; v_gene: TRBV2; CDR3nt: TGTGCCAGAGGACTAGTGAACACCGGGGAGCTGTTTTTT; CDR3aa: CARGLVNTGELFF
j_gene: TRBJ2-7; d_gene: TRBD1; abundance: NA; v_gene: TRBV7-9; CDR3nt: TGTGCCAGCAGCTCGGGACAGGGGGCCCTCTACGAGCAGTACTTC; CDR3aa: CASSSGQGALYEQYF